Sequencing of this T cell receptor (beta chain) was carried out in a study of cytotoxic CD8 clonotypes in ibrutinib-treated CLL. This clone was counted between two and nine times. The CDR3 runs to 11 residues. The germline V gene has CDR1 MGHDK and CDR2 SYGVNS. Profiled with immunoSEQ multiplex PCR; TCRdb holds only in-frame clones, not every one. The data contain 200,000 to 250,000 clones, 75% to 80% of them singletons. V is TRBV25-1 and J is TRBJ2-7, with 11 bases matching TRBD1. The clonotype comes from a human donor with chronic lymphocytic leukemia. The sample consisted of PBMCs, taken after 12 months of ibrutinib treatment. CDR3 in amino acids: CARTGGHEQYF. DNA of the CDR3: TGTGCAAGGACAGGGGGCCACGAGCAGTACTTC.